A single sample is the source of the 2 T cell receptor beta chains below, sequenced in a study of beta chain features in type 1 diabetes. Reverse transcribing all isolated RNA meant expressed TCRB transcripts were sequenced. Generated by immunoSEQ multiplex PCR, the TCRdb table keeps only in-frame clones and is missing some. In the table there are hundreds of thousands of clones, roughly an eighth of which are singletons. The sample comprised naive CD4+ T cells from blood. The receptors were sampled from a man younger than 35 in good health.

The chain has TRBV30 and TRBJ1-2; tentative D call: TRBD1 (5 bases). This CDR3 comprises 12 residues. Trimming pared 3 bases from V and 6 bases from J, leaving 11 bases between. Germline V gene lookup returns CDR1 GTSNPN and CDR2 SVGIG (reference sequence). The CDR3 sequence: CAWRAGEHGYTF. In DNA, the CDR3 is TGTGCCTGGAGGGCGGGGGAGCATGGCTACACCTTC.

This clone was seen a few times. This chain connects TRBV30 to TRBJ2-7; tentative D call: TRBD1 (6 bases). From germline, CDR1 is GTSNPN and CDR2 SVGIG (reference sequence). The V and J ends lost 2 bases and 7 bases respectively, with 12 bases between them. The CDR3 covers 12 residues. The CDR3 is CAWSRQGREQYF. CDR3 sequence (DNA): TGTGCCTGGAGTCGCCAGGGGAGAGAGCAGTACTTC.